Listed here are 10 T cell receptor beta chains from one sample, sequenced in a study of blood T cell repertoires in COVID-19. Profiling relied on immunoSEQ multiplex PCR, and the TCRdb table lists in-frame clones only, not all of them. This table holds 35,000 to 45,000 clones, about 90% found once. The sample taken for sequencing was peripheral blood. These receptors were collected from a man aged 50-60 years with active COVID-19.

The chain carries TRBV19 and TRBJ1-4; D uncertain. This CDR3 comprises 17 residues. CDR1 and CDR2 (germline): LNHDA, SQIVND (reference sequence). Trimming shortened V by 6 bases and J by 4 bases, and 21 bases separated the two germline ends. The DNA for the CDR3 is TGTGCCAGTAGCTTCCCTTCCGACCCCGGGATTAATGAAAAACTGTTTTTT. It yields the protein CASSFPSDPGINEKLFF.

The chain joins TRBV4-1 to TRBJ2-1, with 11 bases that match TRBD2. J gave up 7 bases and V 0 bases, and 8 bases lay outside the gene matches. This CDR3 has 17 amino acids. Looked up from germline, CDR1 is MGHRA and CDR2 is YSYEKL. The CDR3 DNA follows: TGCGCCAGCAGCCAAGATCGGTTAGCGGGAGGGCCTAATGAGCAGTTCTTC. Translated: CASSQDRLAGGPNEQFF.

This chain joins TRBV12-3 or TRBV12-4 and TRBJ2-1, with a weak D call TRBD2 (6 bases). CDR3 length equals 12 residues. The V gene lost 5 bases and the J gene lost 9 bases, with 11 bases spanning the gap. This CDR3 reads CASSAGTFEQFF. CDR3 coding DNA: TGTGCCAGCAGTGCTGGGACTTTTGAGCAGTTCTTC.

V usage is TRBV28 and J usage is TRBJ2-2, with TRBD2 as a possible D gene (5 bases). CDR1 is MDHEN, CDR2 SYDVKM, per germline. V was shortened by 2 bases and J by 2 bases, with 12 bases between the two germline ends. There are 16 residues in the CDR3. This CDR3 reads CASSLPSTHNTGELFF. CDR3 DNA: TGTGCCAGCAGTTTACCTAGCACCCACAACACCGGGGAGCTGTTTTTT.

V gene TRBV2 combines with J gene TRBJ2-3; perhaps TRBD2 as D (6 bases). V gave up 8 bases and J gave up 4 bases, with 19 bases separating them. The CDR3 loop spans 15 amino acids. Germline V gene sequence: CDR1 SNHLY, CDR2 FYNNEI. The CDR3 sequence is CASDLISGFADTQYF. DNA of the CDR3: TGTGCCAGCGATCTAATCAGCGGGTTCGCAGATACGCAGTATTTT.

This sequence joins TRBV3-1 (or the pseudogene TRBV3-2) and TRBJ2-1; 10 nucleotides match TRBD1. The CDR3 has 12 amino acids. The germline V gene has CDR1 LGHDT and CDR2 YNNKEL (reference sequence). J was trimmed by 15 bases and V by 4 bases; bases with no gene match: 6. The CDR3 here is CASSPNGQGVFF. The CDR3 coding sequence is TGTGCCAGCAGCCCGAACGGACAGGGGGTGTTCTTC.

V usage is TRBV19 and J usage is TRBJ1-4; 9 bases agree with TRBD1. Germline V gene lookup returns CDR1 LNHDA and CDR2 SQIVND (reference sequence). The V gene end was trimmed by 7 bases and the J gene end by 5 bases; junction bases not matched to a gene: 5. The CDR3 extends over 14 amino acids. In DNA form, the CDR3 reads TGTGCCAGTACTGCGGGACAGGGAAATGAAAAACTGTTTTTT. Amino acid sequence: CASTAGQGNEKLFF.

The V gene is TRBV2, the J gene TRBJ2-7; D is ambiguous. V was pared by 2 bases and J by 0 bases, with 11 bases between. The CDR3 runs to 15 residues. Germline V gene sequence: CDR1 SNHLY, CDR2 FYNNEI. In nucleotides, the CDR3 is TGTGCCAGCAGTGAAAGGCGGCTTATCTCCTACGAGCAGTACTTC. Its translation is CASSERRLISYEQYF.

This rearrangement joins TRBV5-1 to TRBJ2-1; TRBD2 is a possible D gene (6 bases). The ends were cut back, 1 base at V and 5 bases at J, with 10 bases in the middle. Germline CDR1 SGHRS, CDR2 YFSETQ. CDR3 size: 14 residues. For the CDR3, the DNA is TGCGCCAGCAGCTTGCGGGACTTGGACAATGAGCAGTTCTTC. Residues: CASSLRDLDNEQFF.

The chain combines TRBV2 with TRBJ2-7; 8 bases line up with TRBD2. V shed 6 bases, J shed 2 bases, and the junction held 0 bases outside the gene matches. The germline V gene has CDR1 SNHLY and CDR2 FYNNEI. This CDR3 comprises 12 residues. This CDR3 reads CASRAGAYEQYF. The CDR3 nucleotides are TGTGCCAGCAGAGCGGGGGCCTACGAGCAGTACTTC.